This note documents a single TCR beta chain sequence. This sample stems from a study of blood T cell repertoires in COVID-19. The table came from immunoSEQ multiplex PCR; TCRdb's copy has only in-frame clones and leaves some out. The sample has more than 95,000 clones, around 86% seen once. V was cut by 6 bases and J by 5 bases, with 5 bases left in between. The CDR3 length is 11 residues. In germline, CDR1 is LNHDA, CDR2 SQIVND (reference sequence). Sequences were obtained from peripheral blood. The chain uses TRBV19 and TRBJ2-1; D is unresolved. The clonotype originates from a woman of 80 years or more with acute or convalescent COVID-19. The CDR3 is CASSTHNEQFF. DNA for the CDR3: TGTGCCAGTAGCACTCACAATGAGCAGTTCTTC.